The 2 T cell receptor beta chains below come from one sample, sequenced in a study of vaccination and CD4 T cells after COVID-19. Described treatment: approximately 11-day PBMC culture with coronavirus spike peptide pools or control peptides (ViraFEST assay). Unexposed donor CD4+ T cells predated the COVID-19 pandemic, collected 2011-2018. Oncomine TCR Beta short-read sequencing was applied to DNA from cultured CD4+ T cells. TCRdb recomputed calls from the PCR reads with MiXCR, one row per CDR3 protein. The table lists 2,500 to 3,000 distinct CDR3 sequences, approximately 30% of them singletons. What these receptors recognize is not known. The specimen was CD4+ T cells from blood, cultured in vitro. The receptors were gathered from a human donor in good health.

This clonotype has only a few counts. The chain uses TRBV7-2 and TRBJ1-1; 7 bases map to TRBD1. This CDR3 has 14 residues. CDR1 SGHTA and CDR2 FQGNSA come from the germline V gene. V dropped 5 bases and J dropped 4; count of bases not matched to a gene: 7. The CDR3 loop reads CASSDGGGFTEAFF. Here the CDR3 DNA reads TGTGCCAGCAGCGATGGAGGGGGCTTCACTGAAGCTTTCTTT.

This clonotype occurred a few times. The CDR3 loop is CASSIDLGIGGSLSAFF. For the CDR3, the DNA is TGTGCCAGTAGTATAGATCTCGGCATAGGGGGAAGCCTGAGCGCTTTCTTT. The J gene is TRBJ1-1, the V gene TRBV19; TRBD1 might be the D (6 bases). The CDR3 consists of 17 residues. V lost 0 bases and J 11 bases, leaving 25 bases between the germline ends. Germline assignment: CDR1 LNHDA and CDR2 SQIVND (reference sequence).